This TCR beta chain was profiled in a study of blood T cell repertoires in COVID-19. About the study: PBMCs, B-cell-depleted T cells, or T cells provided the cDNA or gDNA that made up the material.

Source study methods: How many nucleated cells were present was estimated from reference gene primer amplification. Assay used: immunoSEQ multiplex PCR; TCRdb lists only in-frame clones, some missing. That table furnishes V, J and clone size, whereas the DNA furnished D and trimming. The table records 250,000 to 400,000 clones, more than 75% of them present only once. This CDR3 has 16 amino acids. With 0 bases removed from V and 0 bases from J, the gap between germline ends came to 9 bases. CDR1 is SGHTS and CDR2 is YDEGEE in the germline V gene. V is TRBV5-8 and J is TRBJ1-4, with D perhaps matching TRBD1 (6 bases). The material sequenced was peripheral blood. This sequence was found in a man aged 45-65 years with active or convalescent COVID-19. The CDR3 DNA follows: TGTGCCAGCAGCTTGGGACAGGTCGCAACTAATGAAAAACTGTTTTTT. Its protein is CASSLGQVATNEKLFF.